Listed below are T cell receptor beta chains from one sample, sequenced in a study of long-term antiretroviral therapy in people with HIV. Generated by immunoSEQ multiplex PCR, the TCRdb table keeps only in-frame clones and is missing some. The profile shows about 30,000 clones, roughly 84% of them singletons. The sequenced sample was unsorted PBMCs, obtained 3 years after starting antiretroviral therapy. These receptors came from a man aged 35 to 55 with HIV. Both conserved end residues are part of each CDR3. D genes are given only for firm matches. Expanded clones get a size class; other rows say once, few or many, or leave the size out.

abundance	j_gene	d_gene	len	v_gene	CDR3nt	CDR3aa
NA	TRBJ1-3	NA	16	TRBV7-9	TGTGCCAGCAGCCAAGGGACGCCCGTCTCTGGAAACACCATATATTTT	CASSQGTPVSGNTIYF
NA	TRBJ1-2	NA	15	TRBV9	TGTGCCAGCAGCGGACCAACAGGGTCGGGCTATGGCTACACCTTC	CASSGPTGSGYGYTF
NA	TRBJ1-2	TRBD1	12	TRBV29-1	TGCAGCGTGGACCAGGGGGACTATGGCTACACCTTC	CSVDQGDYGYTF
NA	TRBJ2-7	TRBD2	16	TRBV13	TGTGCCAGCAGCTCCCCGGGAGGGCGAAACTCCTACGAGCAGTACTTC	CASSSPGGRNSYEQYF
once	TRBJ1-4	NA	13	TRBV7-9	TGTGCCTTGAGCGGTGCAACTAATGAAAAACTGTTTTTT	CALSGATNEKLFF
NA	TRBJ2-2	NA	13	TRBV30	TGTGCCTGGAGTATGCCCCGGATGGGGGAGCTGTTTTTT	CAWSMPRMGELFF
NA	TRBJ2-6	NA	15	TRBV11-2	TGTGCCAGCAGCTTATCCTGGGCTGGGGCCAACGTCCTGACTTTC	CASSLSWAGANVLTF
NA	TRBJ2-1	NA	15	TRBV7-3	TGTGCCAGCAGCTTAACCCCGGGCCCCCGGGCTGAGCAGTTCTTC	CASSLTPGPRAEQFF
NA	TRBJ1-2	TRBD1	15	TRBV28	TGTGCCAGCAGCCGGGGACAGGGAAGGAACTATGGCTACACCTTC	CASSRGQGRNYGYTF
NA	TRBJ1-2	NA	15	TRBV14	TGTGCCAGCAGCCAAGTGCAGGGATGGAACTATGGCTACACCTTC	CASSQVQGWNYGYTF
NA	TRBJ2-7	TRBD1	13	TRBV29-1	TGCAGCGTTGAAGGACAGGGGGCGTACGAGCAGTACTTC	CSVEGQGAYEQYF
NA	TRBJ2-1	NA	14	TRBV10-2	TGCGCCAGCAGTGAAGGGGTGGTAGGCAATGAGCAGTTCTTC	CASSEGVVGNEQFF
NA	TRBJ2-3	NA	15	TRBV2	TGTGCCAGCAGGAGAACAGCATCTAGCACAGATACGCAGTATTTT	CASRRTASSTDTQYF
NA	TRBJ2-7	TRBD1	14	TRBV30	TGTGCCTGGAGTCATGGGACAGGGGCCGTCGAGCAGTACTTC	CAWSHGTGAVEQYF
few	TRBJ1-3	TRBD1	14	TRBV2	TGTGCCAGCATGGGGACAGGGTTTGGAAACACCATATATTTT	CASMGTGFGNTIYF
few	TRBJ1-1	NA	15	TRBV6-1	TGTGCCAGCAGTGAAGAGGGGACCGAAACGACTGAAGCTTTCTTT	CASSEEGTETTEAFF
NA	TRBJ2-1	TRBD2	14	TRBV27	TGTGCCAGCAGTTTTAGCGGGAGGGGTGACGAGCAGTTCTTC	CASSFSGRGDEQFF
NA	TRBJ2-1	TRBD2	15	TRBV5-1	TGCGCCAGCAGCTTACTAGCGGGAGTATCGAATGAGCAGTTCTTC	CASSLLAGVSNEQFF
NA	TRBJ1-2	NA	12	TRBV6-1	TGTGCCAGCAGTGAGTGGGGAAATGGCTACACCTTC	CASSEWGNGYTF
NA	TRBJ2-2	TRBD2	18	TRBV4-2	TGTGCCAGCAGCCAGACCCCCTTAGCGGGAGGGTTCGCCGGGGAGCTGTTTTTT	CASSQTPLAGGFAGELFF
NA	TRBJ2-1	TRBD2	15	TRBV6-6	TGTGCCAGCAGTTACCTTAGCGGGAGTTCACATGAGCAGTTCTTC	CASSYLSGSSHEQFF
NA	TRBJ1-4	NA	14	TRBV5-1	TGCGCCAGCAGCTTGGATAGTAGCAATGAAAAACTGTTTTTT	CASSLDSSNEKLFF
NA	TRBJ2-7	TRBD1	17	TRBV5-6	TGTGCCAGCAGCTTGGGACAGGGGACCTTCTACTCCTACGAGCAGTACTTC	CASSLGQGTFYSYEQYF
NA	TRBJ1-5	NA	15	TRBV15	TGTGCCACCAGCGAGGGACCTAGTGGAAATCAGCCCCAGCATTTT	CATSEGPSGNQPQHF
NA	TRBJ2-3	TRBD2	17	TRBV5-6	TGTGCCAGCAGCTTGGCCGGTAGCGGGAGGGTTACAGATACGCAGTATTTT	CASSLAGSGRVTDTQYF